The entry below describes one T cell receptor beta chain. Its antigen is unknown. No qualities accompany the bases; no much larger clone lies one base away. High-throughput TCR beta sequencing profiled peripheral blood CD8+ and CD4+ T cells from healthy donors, Susac syndrome patients and multiple sclerosis patients. The Susac syndrome patients fulfilled recently defined diagnostic criteria for either definite or probable disease. Bulk CD8+ and CD4+ T cells were purified magnetically by negative isolation, whereas CD8+ TEMRA cells were enriched by FACS. Blood was drawn into EDTA tubes, processed within 24 hours, and PBMCs were isolated by density gradient centrifugation. PBMCs intended for TCR sequencing were cryopreserved in liquid nitrogen and thawed later in a water bath at 37 degrees C. The sorted or isolated CD4+, CD8+ and CD8+ TEMRA cells reached a purity of at least 90%. The germline V gene gives CDR1 as SGHRS and CDR2 as YFSETQ. The CDR3 has 13 amino acids, counting the end cysteine and phenylalanine. Kept here is only the CDR3 DNA, which spans 39 bases and is read in frame from base 1. Trimming at the junction amounts to 4 bases on V and 4 bases on J, and the germline ends lie 6 bases apart.

This sample is part of a study of CD8 T cells in Susac syndrome (dated by TCRdb to the late 2010s). Concerning the study at large: Of the Susac syndrome patients who were sequenced, eight or nine were in clinical remission while more than five had clinically active disease. Susac syndrome patients were therapy-naive, on corticosteroids (some also receiving IVIg), or on IVIg alone at blood withdrawal. Repertoire sequencing was used to test whether CD8+ T cell activation and differentiation in Susac syndrome was antigen driven. The clonality of the CD8+ T cell repertoire was compared across about 12 healthy donors, roughly 14 Susac syndrome patients and roughly 15 multiple sclerosis patients. Study-wide findings and limitations: Sixteen and five Susac-specific public clones were found in the total CD8+ and CD8+ TEMRA repertoires, respectively. CD8+ repertoires in Susac syndrome showed clonal expansion, which was highest in CD8+ TEMRA cells and was greater in clinically active patients than in remitting patients. The TCR sequencing and HLA analysis was acknowledged to have included a relatively small number of individuals.

RNA was extracted using the RNeasy kit, and about 0.45 to 1 microgram was reverse transcribed with random hexamers. The immunoSEQ multiplex PCR assay, covering 54 Vbeta and 13 Jbeta segments, was used to amplify TCR beta CDR3 regions. PCR amplification bias was corrected by using a synthetic template baseline for primer optimization and computational correction. Per the original workflow: Only productive sequences were kept, with reads annotated to V, D and J genes according to IMGT and analyzed in immunoSEQ Analyzer. Clonality was calculated as one minus the Shannon entropy normalized by log2 of the number of productive unique sequences. Public and private clones were assessed among the 100 most prevalent clones of each patient and control. Susac-specific clones were defined as absent from healthy and MS cohorts, 1052 published viral clones and other ImmuneACCESS disease sequences. TCRdb redid the processing of the public reads, applying fastp at Q25 and MiXCR, and retained in-frame beta chains. Duplicate CDR3 protein sequences are folded into a single record with the most common DNA and genes. What appears here as the V and J calls and clone size reflects TCRdb's work, not the paper's. In this sample the table shows roughly 89,000 distinct CDR3 sequences, about 95% of which occur a single time. 0.62% of the sample belongs to the ten largest clones.

Rearrangement joined TRBV5-1 to TRBJ2-6; no D gene is confidently identified. The receptor comes from a human donor with Susac syndrome. The source material was CD8+ T cells from PBMCs. The CDR3 region has the sequence CASSAVGANVLTF. The nucleotides read TGCGCCAGCAGCGCAGTGGGGGCCAACGTCCTGACTTTC.